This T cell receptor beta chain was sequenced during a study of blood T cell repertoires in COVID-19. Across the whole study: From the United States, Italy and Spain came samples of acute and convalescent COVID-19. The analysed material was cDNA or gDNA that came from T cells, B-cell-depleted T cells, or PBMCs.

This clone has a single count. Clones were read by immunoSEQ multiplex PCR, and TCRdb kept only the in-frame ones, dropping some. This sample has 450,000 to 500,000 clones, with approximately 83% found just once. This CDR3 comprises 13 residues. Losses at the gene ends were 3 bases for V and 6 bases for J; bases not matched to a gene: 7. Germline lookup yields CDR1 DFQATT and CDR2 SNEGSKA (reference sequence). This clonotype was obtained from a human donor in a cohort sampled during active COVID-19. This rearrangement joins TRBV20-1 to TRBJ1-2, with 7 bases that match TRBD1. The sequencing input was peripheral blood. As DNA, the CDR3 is TGCAGTGCTAGTACATCGACAGGGAATGGCTACACCTTC. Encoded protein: CSASTSTGNGYTF.